The 30 T cell receptor beta chains reported below all come from one sample, sequenced in a study of T-cell reconstitution after alpha-beta-depleted transplantation in children. TCRbeta library construction was performed incorporating unique molecular identifiers. MiXCR, applied by TCRdb to the PCR reads, yields one record per CDR3 protein. The sample includes roughly 670,000 distinct CDR3 sequences, about an eighth of them seen just once. The sequences come from PBMCs, collected before TCRalphabeta/CD19-depleted stem cell transplant. These receptors originate from a girl aged 2 to 9 with congenital amegakaryocytic thrombocytopenia, due to receive a stem cell transplant.

The rearrangement joins TRBV7-6 to TRBJ2-5, with D unresolved. Germline values: CDR1 SGHVS, CDR2 FNYEAQ. V lost 0 bases, J lost 5 bases, and 4 bases lay in between. This CDR3 contains 12 residues. The CDR3 spells CASSLAMETQYF. CDR3 sequence (DNA): TGTGCCAGCAGCTTAGCTATGGAGACCCAGTACTTC. The whole variable domain, filled in from reference TRBV7-6 and TRBJ2-5, reads GAGVSQSPRYKVTKRGQDVALRCDPISGHVSLYWYRQALGQGPEFLTYFNYEAQQDKSGLPNDRFSAERPEGSISTLTIQRTEQRDSAMYRCASSLAMETQYFGPGTRLLVL.

The V and J genes are TRBV7-8 and TRBJ2-6, with 7 bases aligning to TRBD1. J gave up 2 bases and V 5 bases, and 3 bases lay outside the gene matches. CDR3 length: 15 residues. In germline, CDR1 is SGHVS, CDR2 FQNEAQ. The CDR3 here is CASSRQGAGANVLTF. The DNA for the CDR3 is TGTGCCAGCAGCCGACAGGGCGCTGGGGCCAACGTCCTGACTTTC.

The chain links TRBV20-1 to TRBJ1-4; tentative D call: TRBD1 (5 bases). V lost 6 bases, J lost 10 bases, and 21 bases lay in between. The CDR3 runs 14 residues. Germline CDR1 reads DFQATT; CDR2 reads SNEGSKA (reference sequence). The CDR3 DNA reads as TGCAGTGCCCCCATCAGGGCTTCACCAGGAAAACTGTTTTTT. This translates into CSAPIRASPGKLFF.

The chain carries TRBV4-2 and TRBJ2-6, with D unclear. Deletions cut 0 bases from V and 0 bases from J, with 6 bases between. The CDR3 is 16 residues long. Germline V gene lookup returns CDR1 LGHNA and CDR2 YNFKEQ. Written as DNA, the CDR3 is TGTGCCAGCAGCCAAGATGGGATCTCTGGGGCCAACGTCCTGACTTTC. Its protein product is CASSQDGISGANVLTF.

This clonotype has ten or more counts. This chain connects TRBV20-1 to TRBJ2-1; 13 positions agree with TRBD2. In germline, CDR1 is DFQATT, CDR2 SNEGSKA (reference sequence). The CDR3 is 15 amino acids. V was pared by 6 bases and J by 9 bases, with 11 bases of the junction left unmatched. As DNA, the CDR3 is TGCAGTGCCCGTAACCCGGGACTAGCGGGATCTGAGCAGTTCTTC. Its translation is CSARNPGLAGSEQFF.

Concerning this clonotype: Given a much more abundant clone one base away, this may be a read error. The CDR3 DNA reads as TGCAGCGTTGACGGACAGTACCCAGAGACCCAGTACTTC. It specifies CSVDGQYPETQYF. The chain is built from TRBV29-1 and TRBJ2-5; D is perhaps TRBD1 (6 bases). Germline CDR1 reads SQVTM; CDR2 reads ANQGSEA. V was shortened by 3 bases and J by 4 bases, with 12 bases between the two germline ends. CDR3 length: 13 amino acids.

The genes are TRBV10-3 and TRBJ2-2; D gene unclear. The CDR3 runs 19 residues. Germline V gene lookup returns CDR1 ENHRY and CDR2 SYGVKD. The V and J ends lost 5 bases and 3 bases respectively, with 25 bases between them. The CDR3 is CAISHKTQTFGRDTGELFF. The CDR3 bases are TGTGCCATCAGTCATAAAACCCAAACGTTTGGACGAGACACCGGGGAGCTGTTTTTT.

This clonotype was seen at least ten times. The chain employs TRBV6-1 and TRBJ2-2, with a tentative D call TRBD1 (6 bases). The CDR3 is 15 residues long. The V gene's germline CDR1 is MNHNS and CDR2 SASEGT. Deletions cut 6 bases from V and 5 bases from J, with 16 bases between. The chain's CDR3 is CASSKGDMETGELFF. CDR3 DNA sequence: TGTGCCAGCAGCAAGGGGGACATGGAAACCGGGGAGCTGTTTTTT.

The chain carries TRBV6-2 or TRBV6-3 and TRBJ2-1; TRBD2 matches at 7 bases. Unmatched junction bases numbered 14, after V lost 8 bases and J lost 4 bases. The germline gives CDR1 MNHEY, CDR2 SVGEGT. The CDR3 is 16 amino acids. CDR3 region: CASGSGGGDHYNEQFF. DNA for the CDR3: TGTGCCAGCGGATCCGGTGGGGGGGACCATTACAATGAGCAGTTCTTC.

This clonotype was observed a few times. The chain couples TRBV5-1 to TRBJ1-2, with 10 positions matching TRBD1. The CDR3 is 18 residues long. In germline, CDR1 is SGHRS, CDR2 YFSETQ. J gave up 0 bases and V 4 bases, and 12 bases lay outside the gene matches. DNA of the CDR3: TGCGCCAGCAGCCCAGATCCCGGGACAGGGGCCTCTAACTATGGCTACACCTTC. Protein product: CASSPDPGTGASNYGYTF. Full variable domain (remainder filled in from reference TRBV5-1 and TRBJ1-2): KAGVTQTPRYLIKTRGQQVTLSCSPISGHRSVSWYQQTPGQGLQFLFEYFSETQRNKGNFPGRFSGRQFSNSRSEMNVSTLELGDSALYLCASSPDPGTGASNYGYTFGSGTRLTVV.

Ten or more counts support this clonotype. The chain carries TRBV5-1 and TRBJ2-4, with 8 bases aligning to TRBD2. J lost 0 bases, V lost 6 bases, and 17 bases had no gene match. Germline lookup yields CDR1 SGHRS and CDR2 YFSETQ. CDR3 size: 19 residues. The CDR3 DNA reads as TGCGCCAGCACCTCTCAGGGTGTAGCGGGGATACTAGCCAAAAACATTCAGTACTTC. Translation gives CASTSQGVAGILAKNIQYF.

There are many counts of this clonotype. The chain is built from TRBV29-1 and TRBJ2-2; D gene unclear. V lost 5 bases and J 5 bases, leaving 9 bases between the germline ends. The germline V gene has CDR1 SQVTM and CDR2 ANQGSEA. The CDR3 extends over 12 amino acids. CDR3 DNA sequence: TGCAGCGTTTGGGTCGAGACCGGGGAGCTGTTTTTT. Protein product: CSVWVETGELFF.

Regarding this clonotype: This may be a read error: a much more frequent sequence differs by one nucleotide. Likely a read error: the CDR3 ends without its conserved phenylalanine or tryptophan. V and J are TRBV7-9 and TRBJ2-3; perhaps TRBD1 as D (5 bases). Trimming stripped 3 bases from V and 4 bases from J, with 17 bases between. This CDR3 is 16 amino acids long. Germline V lookup: CDR1 SEHNR, CDR2 FQNEAQ (reference sequence). In DNA, the CDR3 is TGTGCCAGCAGCTTTTTGGTCTACAGGCCGCCAGATACGCAGTATTCT. It is translated as CASSFLVYRPPDTQYS.

This clonotype was counted many times. The chain links TRBV7-3 to TRBJ1-1; TRBD1 might be the D (5 bases). Trimming cost V 1 base and J 10 bases, with 22 bases left between them. Germline V gene sequence: CDR1 SGHTA, CDR2 FQGTGA. The CDR3 extends over 16 amino acids. Here the CDR3 reads CASSLNGHMNTEAAFF. CDR3 in DNA: TGTGCCAGCAGCTTAAATGGACATATGAACACTGAAGCAGCTTTCTTT. The whole variable domain, remainder taken from reference TRBV7-3 and TRBJ1-1, is GAGVSQTPSNKVTEKGKYVELRCDPISGHTALYWYRQSLGQGPEFLIYFQGTGAADDSGLPNDRFFAVRPEGSVSTLKIQRTERGDSAVYLCASSLNGHMNTEAAFFGQGTRLTVV.

The chain recombines TRBV12-3 or TRBV12-4 with TRBJ1-5; tentatively, D is TRBD1 (5 bases). The CDR3 contains 14 residues. Trimming removed 3 bases from V and 9 bases from J, with 15 bases in between. CDR3 amino acids: CASSFRDPGGPQHF. The CDR3 DNA sequence: TGTGCCAGCAGTTTTAGGGACCCGGGGGGGCCCCAGCATTTT.

This clonotype was recorded at least ten times. V usage is TRBV20-1 and J usage is TRBJ2-1; 8 bases fit TRBD2. Germline CDR1 reads DFQATT; CDR2 reads SNEGSKA (reference sequence). This CDR3 is built from 15 residues. With 0 bases clipped from V and 5 bases from J, the junction kept 6 bases outside the gene matches. DNA of the CDR3: TGCAGTGCTAGAGATCAAGAACTAGCGGACAATGAGCAGTTCTTC. Its translation: CSARDQELADNEQFF.

This clonotype has only a few counts. V gene TRBV7-9 combines with J gene TRBJ1-1, with D unresolved. V was shortened by 1 base and J by 7 bases, with 7 bases between the two germline ends. Germline V gives CDR1 SEHNR, CDR2 FQNEAQ (reference sequence). The CDR3 loop spans 12 amino acids. DNA of the CDR3: TGTGCCAGCAGCTTAGGGCAGAATGAAGCTTTCTTT. Amino acid sequence: CASSLGQNEAFF.

This clonotype was observed a few times. The chain joins TRBV29-1 to TRBJ2-1, with D hard to call. Germline V gene data show CDR1 as SQVTM and CDR2 as ANQGSEA. The CDR3 spans 13 residues. With 6 bases removed from V and 0 bases from J, the gap between germline ends came to 9 bases. This chain's CDR3 is CSVIASSYNEQFF. The DNA of the CDR3 is TGCAGCGTGATTGCTAGCTCCTACAATGAGCAGTTCTTC.

This clonotype occurred many times. V and J are TRBV7-2 and TRBJ1-2; D is unclear. Trimming took off 2 bases at V and 4 bases at J, with 11 bases between the two ends. CDR1 is SGHTA, CDR2 FQGNSA, per germline. There are 14 residues in the CDR3. CDR3 bases: TGTGCCAGCAGCTTACTGGTAGCTTCCTATGGCTACACCTTC. Translating gives CASSLLVASYGYTF.

In this sample, this clonotype turned up many times. In DNA form, the CDR3 reads TGCAGCGTTGACCCCATTGATACGCAGTATTTT. The encoded protein is CSVDPIDTQYF. The chain carries TRBV29-1 and TRBJ2-3; no clear D. CDR1 and CDR2 (germline): SQVTM, ANQGSEA. The V and J ends lost 3 bases and 6 bases respectively, with 7 bases between them. This CDR3 is 11 amino acids long.

This clonotype was counted ten times or more. The CDR3 spells CASSTIAGGTDTQYF. The CDR3 coding sequence is TGCGCCAGCAGCACCATAGCGGGGGGAACAGATACGCAGTATTTT. This rearrangement joins TRBV5-1 to TRBJ2-3, with 10 bases lining up with TRBD2. This CDR3 is built from 15 residues. The germline gives CDR1 SGHRS, CDR2 YFSETQ. V was pared by 4 bases and J by 3 bases, with 5 bases of the junction left unmatched.

This clonotype was detected ten times or more. The gene calls are TRBV7-3 and TRBJ2-2; possible D gene TRBD2, 6 bases. Germline-derived CDR1 and CDR2 are SGHTA and FQGTGA. Trimming took 6 bases from V and 7 from J, leaving 21 bases between them. The CDR3 contains 16 residues. The CDR3 DNA reads TGTGCCAGCAGTCCCTGGCGCCTGGACTATCTCGGGGAGCTGTTTTTT. This encodes CASSPWRLDYLGELFF.

This clonotype was observed a few times. V and J are TRBV20-1 and TRBJ2-7; D gene ambiguous. CDR1 and CDR2 from the germline V gene are DFQATT and SNEGSKA (reference sequence). The V end was cut by 0 bases, the J end by 1 base, with 13 bases between. The CDR3 has 15 amino acids. DNA for the CDR3: TGCAGTGCTAGAGATCCTGAGCAATTTTCCTACGAGCAGTACTTC. Protein product: CSARDPEQFSYEQYF.

This clonotype was counted at least ten times. The chain uses TRBV5-1 and TRBJ2-5; TRBD1 might be the D (6 bases). Trimming pared 4 bases from V and 0 bases from J, leaving 10 bases between. Germline values: CDR1 SGHRS, CDR2 YFSETQ. The CDR3 has 14 residues. The CDR3 DNA is TGCGCCAGCAGCGTAGGACAGTACCAAGAGACCCAGTACTTC. As protein: CASSVGQYQETQYF.

This clonotype was seen more than once but under ten times. The chain is built from TRBV18 and TRBJ2-5; TRBD2 matches at 12 bases. The J segment lost 5 bases and the V segment lost 8 bases, leaving 9 bases of the junction unmatched. The CDR3 length is 15 residues. Germline V lookup: CDR1 KGHSH, CDR2 LQKENI. The CDR3 is CASSPTSGSQETQYF. CDR3 DNA sequence: TGTGCCAGCAGTCCGACTAGCGGGAGTCAGGAGACCCAGTACTTC.

This clonotype was observed at least ten times. This rearrangement joins TRBV28 to TRBJ2-3, with D possibly TRBD2 on 5 matching bases. The CDR3 covers 13 residues. Germline V gene sequence: CDR1 MDHEN, CDR2 SYDVKM. Trimming left V 5 bases short and J 8 bases short, with 14 bases between. CDR3 loop: CASSGVSAGTQYF. The CDR3 nucleotides are TGTGCCAGCAGTGGTGTTAGCGCCGGTACGCAGTATTTT.

This clonotype has ten or more counts. The V gene is TRBV28, the J gene TRBJ2-7; D not resolved. In germline, CDR1 is MDHEN, CDR2 SYDVKM. The V and J ends lost 3 bases and 1 base respectively, with 7 bases between them. CDR3 size: 13 residues. CDR3 in amino acids: CASSLWLSYEQYF. DNA for the CDR3: TGTGCCAGCAGTTTGTGGCTATCCTACGAGCAGTACTTC.

J is TRBJ2-1 and V is TRBV14, with 7 nucleotides matching TRBD2. V trimming: 0 bases; J trimming: 11 bases; junction bases outside the gene matches: 7. The CDR3 has 14 amino acids. Germline lookup yields CDR1 SGHDN and CDR2 FVKESK. The DNA for the CDR3 is TGTGCCAGCAGCCAAGATCTCGGAAGCGGGAAGCAGTTCTTC. Its protein product is CASSQDLGSGKQFF.

This clonotype has only a few counts. V usage is TRBV5-6 and J usage is TRBJ1-1, with a weak D call TRBD1 (5 bases). Germline lookup yields CDR1 SGHDT and CDR2 YYEEEE. CDR3 size: 15 residues. The V end was cut by 2 bases, the J end by 0 bases, with 11 bases between. The CDR3 nucleotides read TGTGCCAGCAGCTTCCCAGGGAGGATGAACACTGAAGCTTTCTTT. Amino acids: CASSFPGRMNTEAFF.

In its sample, this clonotype was seen a few times. This chain's CDR3 is CASAGPGLADTGELFF. The CDR3 nucleotides read TGCGCCAGCGCTGGTCCTGGCTTGGCGGACACCGGGGAGCTGTTTTTT. V is TRBV5-1 and J is TRBJ2-2, with D unclear. V was clipped by 7 bases and J by 3 bases, with 19 bases between them. Germline CDR1 SGHRS, CDR2 YFSETQ. CDR3 size: 16 residues.